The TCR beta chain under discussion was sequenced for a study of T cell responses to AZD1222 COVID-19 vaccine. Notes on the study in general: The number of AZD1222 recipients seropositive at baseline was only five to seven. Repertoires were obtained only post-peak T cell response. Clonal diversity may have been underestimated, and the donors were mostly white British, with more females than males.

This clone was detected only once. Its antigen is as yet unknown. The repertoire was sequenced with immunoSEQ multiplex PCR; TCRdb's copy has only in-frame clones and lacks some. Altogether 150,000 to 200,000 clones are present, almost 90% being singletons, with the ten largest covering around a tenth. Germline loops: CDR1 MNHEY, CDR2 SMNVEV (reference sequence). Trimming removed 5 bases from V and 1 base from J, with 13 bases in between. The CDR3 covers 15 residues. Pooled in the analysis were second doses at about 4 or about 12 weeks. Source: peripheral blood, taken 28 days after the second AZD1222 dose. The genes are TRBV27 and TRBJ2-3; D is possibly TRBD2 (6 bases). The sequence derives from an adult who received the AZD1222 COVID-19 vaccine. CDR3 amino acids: CASSQTSLGTDTQYF. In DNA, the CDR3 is TGTGCCAGCAGTCAAACTAGCCTCGGCACAGATACGCAGTATTTT.